One sample yielded the 20 T cell receptor beta chains listed below, sequenced in a study of T cell responses to AZD1222 COVID-19 vaccine. Assay: immunoSEQ multiplex PCR; the TCRdb copy retains only in-frame clones and omits some. The data hold some 250,000 clones, with 94% observed a single time. The sample consisted of peripheral blood, taken 28 days after the second AZD1222 dose. These receptors originate from an adult who received the AZD1222 COVID-19 vaccine.

The chain combines TRBV28 with TRBJ2-3; D gene unclear. The CDR3 spans 13 residues. V was shortened by 5 bases and J by 1 base, with 7 bases between the two germline ends. Germline V CDR1 and CDR2: MDHEN, SYDVKM. The CDR3 protein is CASSSPGTDTQYF. The CDR3 DNA is TGTGCCAGCAGTAGCCCTGGCACAGATACGCAGTATTTT.

The rearrangement links TRBV19 to TRBJ1-6; D may be TRBD1 (5 bases). V lost 8 bases, J lost 5 bases, and 16 bases lay in between. Per the germline V gene, CDR1 is LNHDA and CDR2 is SQIVND (reference sequence). This CDR3 has 15 amino acids. Here the CDR3 DNA reads TGTGCCAGTTCTCCTGGGACCCCGCATAATTCACCCCTCCACTTT. This gives the protein CASSPGTPHNSPLHF.

The sample holds one count of this clone. The gene calls are TRBV6-6 and TRBJ2-5; tentatively, D is TRBD1 (6 bases). CDR1 and CDR2 (germline): MNHNY, SVGAGI (reference sequence). Trimming left V 6 bases short and J 5 bases short, with 19 bases between. This CDR3 comprises 15 residues. The CDR3 here is CASSRTGRGGETQYF. The CDR3 nucleotides read TGTGCCAGCAGCCGCACAGGGAGAGGCGGGGAGACCCAGTACTTC.

The J gene is TRBJ1-6, the V gene TRBV1; TRBD1, as called in the table, went unchecked against the DNA. TRBV1 is a pseudogene. CDR3 size: 19 residues. DNA for the CDR3: TGCACCAGCAGCCAAGCGCGGGACAGGGTAATGTCCTATAATTCACCCCTCCACTTT. This translates into CTSSQARDRVMSYNSPLHF.

This chain joins TRBV28 and TRBJ2-1, with 7 bases matching TRBD2. CDR3 length equals 15 residues. Looked up from germline, CDR1 is MDHEN and CDR2 is SYDVKM. The ends lost 5 bases at V and 5 bases at J; junction bases unmatched: 9. The CDR3 loop is CASSRRGTPDNEQFF. The CDR3 DNA reads TGTGCCAGCAGTCGGCGGGGGACGCCGGACAATGAGCAGTTCTTC.

The J gene is TRBJ1-6, the V gene TRBV7-2; D may be TRBD1 (6 bases). V lost 5 bases to trimming and J lost 4 bases, with 9 bases between them. The CDR3 has 14 amino acids. CDR1 is SGHTA and CDR2 is FQGNSA in the germline V gene. The CDR3 loop is CASSGGAYNSPLHF. Here the CDR3 DNA reads TGTGCCAGCAGCGGGGGGGCATATAATTCACCCCTCCACTTT.

J is TRBJ1-5 and V is TRBV28; weak D call: TRBD1 (5 bases). V was trimmed by 5 bases and J by 7 bases, leaving 15 bases between them. From germline, CDR1 is MDHEN and CDR2 SYDVKM. This CDR3 contains 14 residues. CDR3 sequence reads: CASSGTGLEQPQHF. DNA for the CDR3: TGTGCCAGCAGTGGAACAGGCCTCGAACAGCCCCAGCATTTT.

This rearrangement joins TRBV19 to TRBJ1-2; D is undetermined. Germline loops: CDR1 LNHDA, CDR2 SQIVND (reference sequence). Trimming took off 3 bases at V and 8 bases at J, with 10 bases between the two ends. This CDR3 spans 12 amino acids. The CDR3 region has the DNA TGTGCCAGTAGTATGCGGCATAACGGCTACACCTTC. Translating gives CASSMRHNGYTF.

The gene calls are TRBV3-1 (or the pseudogene TRBV3-2) and TRBJ1-2; 7 bases line up with TRBD1. The V gene end was trimmed by 4 bases and the J gene end by 3 bases; junction bases not matched to a gene: 5. Germline CDR1 LGHDT, CDR2 YNNKEL (reference sequence). The CDR3 totals 14 residues. The CDR3: CASSRDRDDYGYTF. The CDR3 coding sequence is TGTGCCAGCAGCCGCGACAGGGACGACTATGGCTACACCTTC.

Worth noting for this clone: Other DNA variants within this sample encode the same CDR3. This chain connects TRBV28 to TRBJ2-7; D is undetermined. Trimming removed 5 bases from V and 4 bases from J, with 6 bases in between. CDR3 size: 11 residues. Per the germline V gene, CDR1 is MDHEN and CDR2 is SYDVKM. CDR3 sequence: CASSLKYEQYF. CDR3 DNA: TGTGCCAGCAGTCTCAAATACGAGCAGTACTTC.

The chain is built from TRBV5-1 and TRBJ2-1; D remains unclear. Trimming shortened V by 4 bases and J by 0 bases, and 11 bases separated the two germline ends. Germline-derived CDR1 and CDR2 are SGHRS and YFSETQ. The CDR3 length is 15 residues. In DNA, the CDR3 is TGCGCCAGCAGCATAGACCCTAGCTCCTACAATGAGCAGTTCTTC. It is translated as CASSIDPSSYNEQFF. The variable domain in full, with the rest retrieved from reference TRBV5-1 and TRBJ2-1, is KAGVTQTPRYLIKTRGQQVTLSCSPISGHRSVSWYQQTPGQGLQFLFEYFSETQRNKGNFPGRFSGRQFSNSRSEMNVSTLELGDSALYLCASSIDPSSYNEQFFGPGTRLTVL.

The chain has TRBV7-2 and TRBJ1-3; 8 positions match TRBD1. The CDR3 is 15 amino acids. Germline V gene data show CDR1 as SGHTA and CDR2 as FQGNSA. Losses at the gene ends were 5 bases for V and 6 bases for J; bases not matched to a gene: 9. CDR3 amino acids: CASSPQGGRENTIYF. CDR3 in DNA: TGTGCCAGCAGCCCACAGGGGGGAAGAGAAAACACCATATATTTT.

V gene TRBV18 combines with J gene TRBJ2-7; TRBD2 matches at 7 bases. V shed 0 bases, J shed 3 bases, and the junction held 8 bases outside the gene matches. The CDR3 spans 16 residues. Germline CDR1 reads KGHSH; CDR2 reads LQKENI. CDR3 sequence (DNA): TGTGCCAGCTCACCACCCGGTGGGGGAGGGAGCTACGAGCAGTACTTC. Translation: CASSPPGGGGSYEQYF.

The rearrangement joins TRBV6-2 or TRBV6-3 to TRBJ1-2, with TRBD1 identical over 8 bases. Trimming cost V 4 bases and J 7 bases; bases outside gene matches: 14. Germline V lookup: CDR1 MNHEY, CDR2 SVGEGT. CDR3 size: 16 residues. CDR3 amino acids: CASSSLWTGRRVGYTF. Written as DNA, the CDR3 is TGTGCCAGCAGTTCACTATGGACAGGGAGGCGAGTTGGCTACACCTTC.

The rearrangement uses TRBV23-1 and TRBJ1-3; 7 bases line up with TRBD1. TRBV23-1 qualifies as an ORF whose function is uncertain. J gave up 0 bases and V 4 bases, and 12 bases lay outside the gene matches. This CDR3 spans 18 amino acids. CDR3 amino acids: CASSPTDTGACSGNTIYF. The DNA for the CDR3 is TGCGCCAGCAGTCCCACAGATACAGGGGCCTGCTCTGGAAACACCATATATTTT.

This chain joins TRBV5-1 and TRBJ2-5; D is undetermined. The CDR3 has 13 amino acids. Germline CDR1 SGHRS, CDR2 YFSETQ. The germline V and J ends were trimmed by 4 bases and 5 bases, with 12 bases remaining between them. CDR3 residues: CASSPSPSETQYF. In DNA form, the CDR3 reads TGCGCCAGCAGCCCCAGCCCGTCGGAGACCCAGTACTTC.

This clone was detected once. The V and J genes are TRBV4-2 and TRBJ2-3; D is ambiguous. Trimming took 2 bases from V and 4 from J, leaving 7 bases between them. Germline V gene lookup returns CDR1 LGHNA and CDR2 YNFKEQ. The length of the CDR3 is 13 residues. The CDR3: CASSQLGSDTQYF. For the CDR3, the DNA is TGTGCCAGCAGCCAATTAGGGTCAGATACGCAGTATTTT.

The V and J genes are TRBV11-2 and TRBJ2-4; perhaps TRBD1 as D (6 bases). Trimming cost V 3 bases and J 0 bases, with 6 bases left between them. The CDR3 has 14 residues. Germline V gene lookup returns CDR1 SGHAT and CDR2 FQNNGV. CDR3 amino acids: CASSLDRAKNIQYF. CDR3 coding DNA: TGTGCCAGCAGCTTGGACAGAGCCAAAAACATTCAGTACTTC.

The chain is built from TRBV5-4 and TRBJ1-3, with D perhaps TRBD1 (6 bases). The germline V gene encodes CDR1 SGHNT and CDR2 YYREEE (reference sequence). V was pared by 2 bases and J by 0 bases, with 6 bases between. The CDR3 runs to 14 residues. This chain's CDR3 is CASSLQGSGNTIYF. The CDR3 DNA sequence: TGTGCCAGCAGCTTACAGGGCTCTGGAAACACCATATATTTT.

The chain's CDR3 is CASSPPLGSNEQFF. CDR3 nucleotides: TGCGCCAGCAGCCCCCCCTTGGGATCCAATGAGCAGTTCTTC. V and J are TRBV5-1 and TRBJ2-1; no clear D gene. Germline-derived CDR1 and CDR2 are SGHRS and YFSETQ. The CDR3 loop spans 14 amino acids. V was clipped by 4 bases and J by 6 bases, with 14 bases between them.